The 32 T cell receptor beta chains below were found in one sample sequenced in a study of T cells in Graves' hyperthyroidism and ophthalmopathy. Authors of the study amplified TCR beta CDR3 regions from RNA transcripts. A first-round RT-PCR of the TCR CDR3 used the HTBI primer set. TCRdb re-derived calls from the multiplex PCR reads in MiXCR, one entry per CDR3 protein. The sample gives about 840,000 distinct CDR3 sequences, 35% to 45% of which show up once; around 10% is in the top ten. Specimen: blood. These receptors were obtained from a man younger than 35 with Graves' hyperthyroidism.

The chain couples TRBV7-2 to TRBJ1-1; tentatively, D is TRBD1 (6 bases). Trimming pared 1 base from V and 7 bases from J, leaving 19 bases between. Germline-derived CDR1 and CDR2 are SGHTA and FQGNSA. CDR3 size: 16 residues. The CDR3 DNA is TGTGCCAGCAGCTTAGAGGGGGGGTTCGGCACTTATGAAGCTTTCTTT. Translating gives CASSLEGGFGTYEAFF. Full variable domain (outside the CDR3, taken from reference TRBV7-2 and TRBJ1-1): GAGVSQSPSNKVTEKGKDVELRCDPISGHTALYWYRQSLGQGLEFLIYFQGNSAPDKSGLPSDRFSAERTGGSVSTLTIQRTQQEDSAVYLCASSLEGGFGTYEAFFGQGTRLTVV.

The chain links TRBV25-1 to TRBJ1-2, with 8 bases fitting TRBD1. Germline V gives CDR1 MGHDK, CDR2 SYGVNS. The trim removed 4 bases at V and 9 bases at J, leaving 7 bases unmatched. The CDR3 runs 13 residues. DNA for the CDR3: TGTGCCAGCAGTGTTGGACAGGGAAAGCGCTACACCTTC. It specifies CASSVGQGKRYTF.

V usage is TRBV2 and J usage is TRBJ2-3; possible D gene TRBD2, 5 bases. CDR1 and CDR2 from the germline V gene are SNHLY and FYNNEI. This CDR3 is 13 amino acids long. Trimming removed 6 bases from V and 1 base from J, with 8 bases in between. CDR3 nucleotides: TGTGCCAGCAGCGGGATTCGCACAGATACGCAGTATTTT. Protein sequence: CASSGIRTDTQYF. The full variable domain, rest sourced from reference TRBV2 and TRBJ2-3, is EPEVTQTPSHQVTQMGQEVILRCVPISNHLYFYWYRQILGQKVEFLVSFYNNEISEKSEIFDDQFSVERPDGSNFTLKIRSTKLEDSAMYFCASSGIRTDTQYFGPGTRLTVL.

This clonotype was seen more than once but under ten times. The chain joins TRBV19 to TRBJ1-1, with D maybe TRBD1 (5 bases). Trimming took off 7 bases at V and 8 bases at J, with 14 bases between the two ends. The CDR3 sequence is 12 residues long. Per the germline V gene, CDR1 is LNHDA and CDR2 is SQIVND (reference sequence). Here the CDR3 reads CASTGMTEEAFF. CDR3 DNA: TGTGCCAGTACGGGGATGACAGAAGAAGCTTTCTTT.

The chain carries TRBV7-9 and TRBJ2-6; 7 bases line up with TRBD1. This CDR3 region has 19 residues. Germline V lookup: CDR1 SEHNR, CDR2 FQNEAQ (reference sequence). J was trimmed by 0 bases and V by 1 base; bases with no gene match: 9. CDR3 loop: CASSLGKGATISGANVLTF. The CDR3 DNA reads TGTGCCAGCAGCTTAGGCAAGGGGGCGACAATCTCTGGGGCCAACGTCCTGACTTTC.

This clonotype occurred many times. The rearrangement links TRBV6-1 to TRBJ2-7; possibly TRBD1 for D (6 bases). Trimming removed 8 bases from V and 2 bases from J, with 13 bases in between. CDR1 and CDR2 from the germline V gene are MNHNS and SASEGT. The CDR3 totals 13 residues. CDR3 DNA sequence: TGTGCCAGCCAACAGGGAACGGCCTACGAGCAGTACTTC. Protein product: CASQQGTAYEQYF.

Ten or more counts support this clonotype. The V call is TRBV20-1, the J call TRBJ2-6, with unresolved D. Trimming stripped 2 bases from V and 6 bases from J, with 14 bases between. This CDR3 is built from 15 residues. CDR1 DFQATT and CDR2 SNEGSKA come from the germline V gene (reference sequence). The CDR3 DNA is TGCAGTGCTAGATCCCTGACTGCGGAGGCCAACGTCCTGACTTTC. It yields the protein CSARSLTAEANVLTF.

The rearrangement links TRBV28 to TRBJ2-5, with D possibly being TRBD2 (6 bases). From germline, CDR1 is MDHEN and CDR2 SYDVKM. The V gene lost 7 bases and the J gene lost 0 bases, with 18 bases spanning the gap. CDR3 length: 16 residues. The CDR3 loop is CASIPAGGDYQETQYF. The CDR3 region has the DNA TGTGCCAGCATCCCCGCGGGTGGGGACTACCAAGAGACCCAGTACTTC.

V is TRBV19 and J is TRBJ2-6; possible D gene TRBD2, 6 bases. Trimming left V 1 base short and J 1 base short, with 14 bases between. The CDR3 runs 18 residues. Germline V gene lookup returns CDR1 LNHDA and CDR2 SQIVND (reference sequence). CDR3 DNA: TGTGCCAGTAGTATAGTCGTGGTAGGAGGGTCTGGGGCCAACGTCCTGACTTTC. Protein product: CASSIVVVGGSGANVLTF.

This clonotype was recorded at least ten times. This chain links TRBV20-1 with TRBJ1-1; 8 bases match TRBD1. The CDR3 is 14 residues long. The V gene end was trimmed by 0 bases and the J gene end by 1 base; junction bases not matched to a gene: 1. Looked up from germline, CDR1 is DFQATT and CDR2 is SNEGSKA (reference sequence). CDR3 DNA sequence: TGCAGTGCTAGAGAGGGGACAGGGAACACTGAAGCTTTCTTT. Translated: CSAREGTGNTEAFF.

Comments on this clonotype: This sequence may be a read error, since a much larger clone differs from it by one base. The chain has TRBV20-1 and TRBJ2-7; D call uncertain. The germline V gene has CDR1 DFQATT and CDR2 SNEGSKA (reference sequence). The CDR3 has 13 amino acids. CDR3 in amino acids: CSASVGPTYEQCF. The CDR3 nucleotides are TGCAGTGCTAGCGTCGGCCCCACCTACGAGCAGTGCTTC.

This clonotype was found once. The V gene is TRBV7-9, the J gene TRBJ1-1, with D maybe TRBD1 (6 bases). Trimming took 3 bases from V and 1 from J, leaving 24 bases between them. Germline V gene data show CDR1 as SEHNR and CDR2 as FQNEAQ (reference sequence). The CDR3 consists of 19 residues. CDR3 region: CASSLARQATVTKNTEAFF. As DNA, the CDR3 is TGTGCCAGCAGCTTGGCCAGACAGGCCACCGTGACGAAGAACACTGAAGCTTTCTTT.

This clonotype was found once. The chain has TRBV14 and TRBJ1-1; 8 bases line up with TRBD1. J was trimmed by 4 bases and V by 10 bases; bases with no gene match: 5. The CDR3 contains 12 residues. CDR1 and CDR2 from the germline V gene are SGHDN and FVKESK. The CDR3 region has the DNA TGTGCCAACCCAACAGGGGGCACTGAAGCTTTCTTT. This encodes CANPTGGTEAFF.

The chain links TRBV2 to TRBJ1-6; D gene ambiguous. The CDR3 consists of 16 residues. The V end lost 6 bases, the J end lost 5 bases, and 17 bases lay between the germline ends. Germline CDR1 reads SNHLY; CDR2 reads FYNNEI. This CDR3 reads CASSSRRTEHNSPLHF. For the CDR3, the DNA is TGTGCCAGCAGCTCCCGGAGGACGGAGCATAATTCACCCCTCCACTTT.

The CDR3: CASSSLRGSNYGYTF. In DNA, the CDR3 is TGTGCCAGCAGTTCACTCAGGGGATCTAACTATGGCTACACCTTC. This chain uses TRBV12-3 or TRBV12-4 with TRBJ1-2; a weak D match, TRBD1 (6 bases). The V end was cut by 4 bases, the J end by 0 bases, with 12 bases between. The CDR3 totals 15 residues.

This clonotype appeared many times. V gene TRBV7-2 combines with J gene TRBJ1-2; 7 bases map to TRBD1. Germline trimming cut 4 bases from V and 6 bases from J; bases unmatched to any gene: 5. CDR3 length: 13 amino acids. Germline loops: CDR1 SGHTA, CDR2 FQGNSA. CDR3 in DNA: TGTGCCAGCAGCTCGGGGACAGCGAATGGCTACACCTTC. Protein product: CASSSGTANGYTF.

This clonotype has just a few counts. The chain carries TRBV7-9 and TRBJ1-2; a weak D match, TRBD1 (6 bases). There are 13 residues in the CDR3. CDR1 SEHNR and CDR2 FQNEAQ come from the germline V gene (reference sequence). The V gene lost 5 bases and the J gene lost 4 bases, with 11 bases spanning the gap. CDR3 in DNA: TGTGCCAGCAGCGACTTGGACAGCTATGGCTACACCTTC. Its protein is CASSDLDSYGYTF.

The chain has TRBV20-1 and TRBJ2-5; 7 bases are shared with TRBD2. Trimming removed 4 bases from V and 9 bases from J; junction bases left unmatched: 17. The CDR3 has 15 amino acids. Germline V gene sequence: CDR1 DFQATT, CDR2 SNEGSKA (reference sequence). This chain's CDR3 is CSAILSGNAPGAQYF. The CDR3 nucleotides are TGCAGTGCTATTTTAAGCGGGAACGCGCCGGGGGCCCAGTACTTC.

The rearrangement joins TRBV29-1 to TRBJ1-2, with a tentative D call TRBD1 (6 bases). Germline V lookup: CDR1 SQVTM, CDR2 ANQGSEA. The CDR3 contains 13 residues. Deletions cut 3 bases from V and 5 bases from J, with 13 bases between. For the CDR3, the DNA is TGCAGCGTTGACGGGGGCTTCGGGTATGGCTACACCTTC. Encoded protein: CSVDGGFGYGYTF.

This clonotype was counted many times. CDR3 sequence: CSAGGGLEGETQYF. The CDR3 DNA reads TGCAGTGCCGGGGGCGGGCTGGAGGGGGAGACCCAGTACTTC. The rearrangement uses TRBV20-1 and TRBJ2-5; D is tentatively TRBD1 or TRBD2 (6 bases each). Germline CDR1 reads DFQATT; CDR2 reads SNEGSKA (reference sequence). The V and J ends lost 6 bases and 5 bases respectively, with 19 bases between them. The CDR3 is 14 residues long.

In its sample, this clonotype was seen many times. V usage is TRBV3-1 and J usage is TRBJ1-5; D is uncertain. The V and J ends lost 1 base and 4 bases respectively, with 8 bases between them. This CDR3 region has 14 residues. Per germline, CDR1 LGHDT and CDR2 YNNKEL (reference sequence). The CDR3 region has the DNA TGTGCCAGCAGCCAAGGTCAGAGGAATCAGCCCCAGCATTTT. Its protein is CASSQGQRNQPQHF.

With respect to this clonotype: A much more abundant neighbour one base away suggests this may be a read error. In DNA form, the CDR3 reads TGTGCCAGCAGGGGGACTAGCGGGGGTAACACCGGGGAGCTGCTTTTT. Translating it yields CASRGTSGGNTGELLF. The gene calls are TRBV2 and TRBJ2-2; 14 nucleotides match TRBD2. The CDR3 runs 16 residues. From germline, CDR1 is SNHLY and CDR2 FYNNEI.

In its sample, this clonotype was seen a few times. The rearrangement links TRBV4-3 to TRBJ2-2; D remains ambiguous. The V gene's germline CDR1 is LGHNA and CDR2 YSLEER. The CDR3 spans 18 residues. The V end lost 3 bases, the J end lost 4 bases, and 21 bases lay between the germline ends. CDR3 loop: CASSQGRTSPRVTGELFF. In DNA, the CDR3 is TGCGCCAGCAGCCAGGGCCGAACCAGCCCTAGGGTCACCGGGGAGCTGTTTTTT.

This clonotype was detected many times. V is TRBV7-2 and J is TRBJ1-6, with a tentative D call TRBD1 (6 bases). Germline lookup yields CDR1 SGHTA and CDR2 FQGNSA. The CDR3 sequence is 17 residues long. V shed 5 bases and J shed 5 bases, with 19 bases lying between them. The CDR3 spells CASSHSGTNCDNSPLHF. The DNA for the CDR3 is TGTGCCAGCAGCCACAGCGGGACAAACTGTGATAATTCACCCCTCCACTTT.

This clonotype was recorded many times. DNA for the CDR3: TGCAGTGCTAAGACTAGTAGGACCCAGTACTTC. Its protein is CSAKTSRTQYF. The J gene is TRBJ2-5, the V gene TRBV20-1, with D maybe TRBD2 (6 bases). Germline-derived CDR1 and CDR2 are DFQATT and SNEGSKA (reference sequence). The V and J ends lost 4 bases and 7 bases respectively, with 10 bases between them. This CDR3 has 11 amino acids.

There are a few counts of this clonotype. The rearrangement links TRBV5-1 to TRBJ1-3; weak D call: TRBD1 (5 bases). Deletions cut 4 bases from V and 4 bases from J, with 12 bases between. The CDR3 is 14 amino acids. CDR1 is SGHRS and CDR2 is YFSETQ in the germline V gene. CDR3 sequence: CASSQAGQGNTIYF. The CDR3 DNA reads TGCGCCAGCAGCCAAGCGGGGCAAGGAAACACCATATATTTT. The full variable domain, in which reference TRBV5-1 and TRBJ1-3 provide the parts outside the CDR3, is KAGVTQTPRYLIKTRGQQVTLSCSPISGHRSVSWYQQTPGQGLQFLFEYFSETQRNKGNFPGRFSGRQFSNSRSEMNVSTLELGDSALYLCASSQAGQGNTIYFGEGSWLTVV.

This clonotype has a count of ten or more. One end of the junction varies from germline; a read error may be responsible. This chain links TRBV19 with TRBJ1-1; TRBD1 matches 7 bases. The CDR3 consists of 13 residues. The V gene's germline CDR1 is LNHDA and CDR2 SQIVND (reference sequence). CDR3 in DNA: TGTGCCAGTTCTGGACAGGTGAACCCTGAAGCTTTCTTT. Translated, it gives CASSGQVNPEAFF.

In regard to this clonotype: An end of the junction differs from the germline gene, which may be a read error. This chain connects TRBV7-6 to TRBJ1-2; D gene ambiguous. The length of the CDR3 is 15 residues. Per the germline V gene, CDR1 is SGHVS and CDR2 is FNYEAQ. The CDR3 sequence is CASSLAAEGMYGYTF. CDR3 bases: TGTGCTAGCAGCTTAGCGGCGGAAGGAATGTATGGCTACACCTTC. Full variable domain (missing parts from reference TRBV7-6 and TRBJ1-2): GAGVSQSPRYKVTKRGQDVALRCDPISGHVSLYWYRQALGQGPEFLTYFNYEAQQDKSGLPNDRFSAERPEGSISTLTIQRTEQRDSAMYRCASSLAAEGMYGYTFGSGTRLTVV.

The chain is built from TRBV13 and TRBJ1-3; perhaps TRBD1 as D (6 bases). CDR3 length: 16 residues. The V and J ends lost 4 bases and 1 base respectively, with 14 bases between them. CDR1 and CDR2 from the germline V gene are PRHDT and FYEKMQ (reference sequence). The CDR3 DNA is TGTGCCAGCAGCTCCGGGGGGGCGGCTTCTGGAAACACCATATATTTT. Translation gives CASSSGGAASGNTIYF.

The chain employs TRBV7-2 and TRBJ2-7; no firm D call. The germline gives CDR1 SGHTA, CDR2 FQGNSA. Trimming removed 5 bases from V and 2 bases from J, with 13 bases in between. This CDR3 is built from 14 residues. DNA of the CDR3: TGTGCCAGCAGCCAAGGAAAGCCCCCCTACGAGCAGTACTTC. Protein product: CASSQGKPPYEQYF.

This chain connects TRBV20-1 to TRBJ2-7; D ambiguous. The CDR3 consists of 12 residues. Germline V lookup: CDR1 DFQATT, CDR2 SNEGSKA (reference sequence). The CDR3 DNA reads TGCAGGGTGGTCCCCCCTTTCTACGAGCAGTACTTC. Its protein is CRVVPPFYEQYF.

This chain connects TRBV20-1 to TRBJ2-2; TRBD1 might be the D (6 bases). V gave up 2 bases and J gave up 10 bases, with 17 bases separating them. CDR3 size: 14 residues. Germline CDR1 is DFQATT and CDR2 is SNEGSKA (reference sequence). In nucleotides, the CDR3 is TGCAGTGCTAGATCGGGACATAGCGCGGTGGAGCTGTTTTTT. Protein: CSARSGHSAVELFF.